Below are 16 T cell receptor beta chains sequenced from a single sample in a study of blood T cell repertoires in COVID-19. TCRdb's table, derived via immunoSEQ multiplex PCR, lists solely in-frame clones and lacks some. This table has around 270,000 clones, over 75% appearing once. The sequencing sample was made of PBMCs or T cells enriched from blood (not recorded which). The origin of the receptors is a woman aged 40-49 years who had been exposed to COVID-19.

The chain joins TRBV18 to TRBJ2-1, with D perhaps matching TRBD1 (5 bases). Trimming took 2 bases from V and 10 from J, leaving 12 bases between them. This CDR3 region has 13 residues. Germline CDR1 is KGHSH and CDR2 is LQKENI. CDR3 loop: CASSPGAGSEQFF. The CDR3 nucleotides are TGTGCCAGCTCACCAGGGGCTGGCTCGGAGCAGTTCTTC. Supplemented by reference TRBV18 and TRBJ2-1, the full variable domain reads NAGVMQNPRHLVRRRGQEARLRCSPMKGHSHVYWYRQLPEEGLKFMVYLQKENIIDESGMPKERFSAEFPKEGPSILRIQQVVRGDSAAYFCASSPGAGSEQFFGPGTRLTVL.

This clone was seen more than once but under ten times. The CDR3 loop is CASSRSGTAIFYGYTF. The CDR3 DNA reads as TGTGCCAGCAGCAGATCCGGGACAGCCATCTTTTATGGCTACACCTTC. V is TRBV9 and J is TRBJ1-2, with TRBD1 matching 7 bases. V was pared by 4 bases and J by 5 bases, with 14 bases of the junction left unmatched. The CDR3 is made up of 16 amino acids. The germline CDR1 and CDR2 sequences are SGDLS and YYNGEE.

The chain joins TRBV28 to TRBJ2-3; 9 bases are a match to TRBD2. From germline, CDR1 is MDHEN and CDR2 SYDVKM. V lost 4 bases and J lost 6; bases outside the gene matches: 11. The CDR3 sequence is 16 residues long. The CDR3, as DNA: TGTGCCAGCAGTTCCCCTGGCGGGGGGGCCAGGGATACGCAGTATTTT. Amino acid sequence: CASSSPGGGARDTQYF.

The chain joins TRBV10-1 to TRBJ1-3; the D gene is possibly TRBD1 (5 bases). Between the trimmed V and J ends, which lost 9 bases and 1 base, there was a span of 13 bases. In germline, CDR1 is WNHNN, CDR2 SYGVQD (reference sequence). CDR3 length equals 14 residues. The CDR3 sequence is CARTGLSSGNTIYF. In nucleotides, the CDR3 is TGCGCCAGAACAGGTTTATCGTCTGGAAACACCATATATTTT.

The chain joins TRBV6-5 to TRBJ1-5, with 7 bases that match TRBD1. V lost 7 bases to trimming and J lost 5 bases; unmatched junction nucleotides: 11. The CDR3 covers 15 residues. Looked up from germline, CDR1 is MNHEY and CDR2 is SVGAGI. Written as DNA, the CDR3 is TGTGCCAGCACCCACGGACAGGAGCGGTATCAGCCCCAGCATTTT. Protein: CASTHGQERYQPQHF.

This chain connects TRBV19 to TRBJ1-2, with D maybe TRBD1 (5 bases). The CDR3 runs to 13 residues. Trimming stripped 5 bases from V and 2 bases from J, with 9 bases between. Germline CDR1 reads LNHDA; CDR2 reads SQIVND (reference sequence). The CDR3: CASSRQINYGYTF. The CDR3 nucleotides are TGTGCCAGTAGTCGACAGATAAACTATGGCTACACCTTC.

The chain employs TRBV11-2 and TRBJ2-5, with 9 bases aligning to TRBD2. V was pared by 6 bases and J by 2 bases, with 10 bases of the junction left unmatched. Looked up from germline, CDR1 is SGHAT and CDR2 is FQNNGV. This CDR3 has 16 residues. The CDR3 sequence: CASRPQLAGLQETQYF. The CDR3 DNA sequence: TGTGCCAGCAGGCCACAACTAGCGGGTCTTCAAGAGACCCAGTACTTC. The full variable domain, in which reference TRBV11-2 and TRBJ2-5 provide the parts outside the CDR3, is EAGVAQSPRYKIIEKRQSVAFWCNPISGHATLYWYQQILGQGPKLLIQFQNNGVVDDSQLPKDRFSAERLKGVDSTLKIQPAKLEDSAVYLCASRPQLAGLQETQYFGPGTRLLVL.

Here the CDR3 reads CASSQDWGTASHYGYTF. The CDR3 DNA is TGTGCCAGCAGCCAAGACTGGGGGACAGCTTCCCACTATGGCTACACCTTC. The gene calls are TRBV4-2 and TRBJ1-2; 7 bases line up with TRBD1. The CDR3 loop spans 17 amino acids. The V and J ends lost 0 bases and 3 bases, in that order; junction bases with no gene match: 10. Germline V CDR1 and CDR2: LGHNA, YNFKEQ.

CDR3 DNA: TGTGCCAGTAGTATAGCTCTCCAACAGGGCCCTAGCAATCAGCCCCAGCATTTT. This sequence encodes CASSIALQQGPSNQPQHF. The V and J genes are TRBV19 and TRBJ1-5; a weak D match, TRBD1 (6 bases). CDR3 length: 18 residues. Germline assignment: CDR1 LNHDA and CDR2 SQIVND (reference sequence). Trimming cost V 1 base and J 0 bases, with 16 bases left between them.

The chain has TRBV28 and TRBJ2-1; 9 nucleotides line up with TRBD2. The V segment lost 3 bases and the J segment 7 bases; nucleotides outside the gene matches: 13. Germline CDR1 is MDHEN and CDR2 is SYDVKM. CDR3 size: 17 residues. CDR3 sequence reads: CASSLSGRGGLNNEQFF. In DNA, the CDR3 is TGTGCCAGCAGTTTGTCCGGGCGGGGGGGCCTTAATAATGAGCAGTTCTTC. The full variable domain, in which reference TRBV28 and TRBJ2-1 provide the parts outside the CDR3, is DVKVTQSSRYLVKRTGEKVFLECVQDMDHENMFWYRQDPGLGLRLIYFSYDVKMKEKGDIPEGYSVSREKKERFSLILESASTNQTSMYLCASSLSGRGGLNNEQFFGPGTRLTVL.

V usage is TRBV11-2 and J usage is TRBJ1-5; maybe TRBD1 (5 bases). The CDR3 totals 13 residues. V shed 8 bases and J shed 7 bases, with 15 bases lying between them. Germline loops: CDR1 SGHAT, CDR2 FQNNGV. CDR3 residues: CASSPGGGQPQHF. The CDR3 DNA reads as TGTGCCAGCTCTCCGGGGGGAGGGCAGCCCCAGCATTTT.

The chain joins TRBV6-6 to TRBJ1-1; D may be TRBD1 (6 bases). Between the trimmed V and J ends, which lost 7 bases and 4 bases, there was a span of 16 bases. This CDR3 spans 14 amino acids. The germline CDR1 and CDR2 sequences are MNHNY and SVGAGI (reference sequence). The CDR3 reads CASTILTGRTEAFF. The CDR3 DNA sequence: TGTGCCAGCACAATCCTCACAGGGCGCACTGAAGCTTTCTTT.

The gene calls are TRBV2 and TRBJ1-5, with a possible D match to TRBD1 (5 bases). Germline V gene lookup returns CDR1 SNHLY and CDR2 FYNNEI. The ends were cut back, 3 bases at V and 7 bases at J, with 13 bases in the middle. The CDR3 is 14 amino acids. In nucleotides, the CDR3 is TGTGCCAGCAGTGAGTGGCAGGGAGGACAGCCCCAGCATTTT. It encodes CASSEWQGGQPQHF.

The rearrangement joins TRBV15 to TRBJ2-7, with a weak D call TRBD1 (6 bases). V was trimmed by 1 base and J by 1 base, leaving 8 bases between them. This CDR3 is built from 14 residues. Germline CDR1 reads LNHNV; CDR2 reads YYDKDF (reference sequence). CDR3 DNA: TGTGCCACCAGCAGAGGGGGGACATCCTACGAGCAGTACTTC. The encoded protein is CATSRGGTSYEQYF.

This clone appeared once. The chain joins TRBV3-1 (or the pseudogene TRBV3-2) to TRBJ1-2; 7 bases map to TRBD1. Germline CDR1 is LGHDT and CDR2 is YNNKEL (reference sequence). The J segment lost 7 bases and the V segment lost 1 base, leaving 6 bases of the junction unmatched. The CDR3 sequence is 14 residues long. CDR3 sequence: CASSQGTGVGGYTF. CDR3 sequence (DNA): TGTGCCAGCAGCCAAGGTACAGGGGTTGGTGGCTACACCTTC.

The table lists this clone with a few counts. The rearrangement links TRBV11-3 to TRBJ1-1, with unresolved D. In germline, CDR1 is SGHNT, CDR2 YENEEA. The CDR3 runs 14 residues. Deletions cut 3 bases from V and 1 base from J, with 9 bases between. The CDR3 DNA sequence: TGTGCCAGCAGCTTCGGTCTGTCGAACACTGAAGCTTTCTTT. This sequence encodes CASSFGLSNTEAFF.